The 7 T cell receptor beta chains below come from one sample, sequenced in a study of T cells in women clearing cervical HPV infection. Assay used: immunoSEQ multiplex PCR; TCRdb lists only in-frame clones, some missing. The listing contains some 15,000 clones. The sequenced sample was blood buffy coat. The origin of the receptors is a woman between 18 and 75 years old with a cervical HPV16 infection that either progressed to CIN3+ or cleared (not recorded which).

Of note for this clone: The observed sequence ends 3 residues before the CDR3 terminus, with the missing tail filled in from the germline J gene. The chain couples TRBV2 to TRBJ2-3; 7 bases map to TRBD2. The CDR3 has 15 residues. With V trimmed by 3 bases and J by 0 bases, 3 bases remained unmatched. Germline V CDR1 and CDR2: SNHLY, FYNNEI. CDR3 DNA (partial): TGTGCCAGCAGTGACCTAGCGGCTAGCACAGATACG. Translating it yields CASSDLAASTDT. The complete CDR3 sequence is CASSDLAASTDTQYF. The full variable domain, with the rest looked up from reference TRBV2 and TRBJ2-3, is EPEVTQTPSHQVTQMGQEVILRCVPISNHLYFYWYRQILGQKVEFLVSFYNNEISEKSEIFDDQFSVERPDGSNFTLKIRSTKLEDSAMYFCASSDLAASTDTQYFGPGTRLTVL.

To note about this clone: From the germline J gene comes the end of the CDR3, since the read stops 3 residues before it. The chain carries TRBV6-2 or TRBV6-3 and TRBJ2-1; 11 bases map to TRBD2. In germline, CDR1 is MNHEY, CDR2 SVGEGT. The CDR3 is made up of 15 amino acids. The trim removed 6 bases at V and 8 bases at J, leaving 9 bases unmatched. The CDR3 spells CASRPSGRSRDEQFF. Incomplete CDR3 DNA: TGTGCCAGCAGACCTAGCGGGAGGAGTAGGGATGAG.

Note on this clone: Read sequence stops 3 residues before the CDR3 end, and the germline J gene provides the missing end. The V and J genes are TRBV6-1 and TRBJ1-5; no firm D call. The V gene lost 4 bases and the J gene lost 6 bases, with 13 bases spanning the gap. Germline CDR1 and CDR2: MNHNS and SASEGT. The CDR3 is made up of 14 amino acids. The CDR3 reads CASSAYLSGQPQHF. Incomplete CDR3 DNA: TGTGCCAGCAGTGCCTATCTCAGCGGTCAGCCC.

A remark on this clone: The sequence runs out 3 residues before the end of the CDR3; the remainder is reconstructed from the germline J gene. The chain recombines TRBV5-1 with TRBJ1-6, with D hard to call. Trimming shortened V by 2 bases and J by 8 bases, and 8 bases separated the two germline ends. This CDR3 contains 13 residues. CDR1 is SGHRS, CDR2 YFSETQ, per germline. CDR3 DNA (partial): TGCGCCAGCAGCTTTCAGTTGGATTCACCC. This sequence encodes CASSFQLDSP. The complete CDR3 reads CASSFQLDSPLHF. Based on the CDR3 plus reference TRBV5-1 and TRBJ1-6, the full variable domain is KAGVTQTPRYLIKTRGQQVTLSCSPISGHRSVSWYQQTPGQGLQFLFEYFSETQRNKGNFPGRFSGRQFSNSRSEMNVSTLELGDSALYLCASSFQLDSPLHFGNGTRLTVT.

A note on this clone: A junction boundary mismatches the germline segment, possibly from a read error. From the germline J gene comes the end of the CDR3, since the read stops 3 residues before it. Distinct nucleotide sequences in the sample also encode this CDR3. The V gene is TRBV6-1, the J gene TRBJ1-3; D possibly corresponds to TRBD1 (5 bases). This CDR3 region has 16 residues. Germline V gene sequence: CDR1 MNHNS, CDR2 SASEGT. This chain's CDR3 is CASSEIGTGGGNTIYF. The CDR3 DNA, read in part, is TGTGCCAGCAGTGAAATTGGGACCGGCGGGGGAAACACG.

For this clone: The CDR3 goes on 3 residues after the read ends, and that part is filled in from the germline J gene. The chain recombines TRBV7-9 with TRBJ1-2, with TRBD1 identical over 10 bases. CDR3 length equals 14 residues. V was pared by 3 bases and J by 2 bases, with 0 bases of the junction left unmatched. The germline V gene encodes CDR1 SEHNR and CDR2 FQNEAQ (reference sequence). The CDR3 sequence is CASSLDRGNYGYTF. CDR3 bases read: TGTGCCAGCAGCTTGGACAGGGGGAACTATGGC. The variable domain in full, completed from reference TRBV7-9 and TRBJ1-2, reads DTGVSQNPRHKITKRGQNVTFRCDPISEHNRLYWYRQTLGQGPEFLTYFQNEAQLEKSRLLSDRFSAERPKGSFSTLEIQRTEQGDSAMYLCASSLDRGNYGYTFGSGTRLTVV.

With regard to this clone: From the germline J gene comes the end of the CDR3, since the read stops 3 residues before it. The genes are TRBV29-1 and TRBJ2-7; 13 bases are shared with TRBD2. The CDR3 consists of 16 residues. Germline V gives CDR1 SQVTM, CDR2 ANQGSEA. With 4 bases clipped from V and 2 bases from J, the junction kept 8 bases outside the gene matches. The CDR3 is CSVAGTSGNPPYEQYF. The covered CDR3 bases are TGCAGCGTTGCCGGGACTAGCGGGAACCCCCCCTACGAG.